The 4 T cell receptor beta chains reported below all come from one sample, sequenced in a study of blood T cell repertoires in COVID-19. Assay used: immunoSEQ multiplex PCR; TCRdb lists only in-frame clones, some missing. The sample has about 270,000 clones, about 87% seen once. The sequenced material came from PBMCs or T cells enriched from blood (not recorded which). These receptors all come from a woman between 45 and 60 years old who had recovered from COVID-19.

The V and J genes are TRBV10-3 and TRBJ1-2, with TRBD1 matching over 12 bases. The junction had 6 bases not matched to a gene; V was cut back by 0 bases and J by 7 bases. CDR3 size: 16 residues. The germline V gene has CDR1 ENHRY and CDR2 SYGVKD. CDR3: CAISESSGQGAIGYTF. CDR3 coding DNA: TGTGCCATCAGTGAGTCTTCGGGACAGGGGGCGATTGGCTACACCTTC.

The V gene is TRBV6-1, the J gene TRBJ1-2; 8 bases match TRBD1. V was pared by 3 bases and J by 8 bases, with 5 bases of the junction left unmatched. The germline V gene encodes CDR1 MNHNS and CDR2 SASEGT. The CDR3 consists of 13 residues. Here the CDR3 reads CASSETGAGGYTF. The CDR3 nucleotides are TGTGCCAGCAGTGAGACAGGGGCGGGCGGCTACACCTTC.

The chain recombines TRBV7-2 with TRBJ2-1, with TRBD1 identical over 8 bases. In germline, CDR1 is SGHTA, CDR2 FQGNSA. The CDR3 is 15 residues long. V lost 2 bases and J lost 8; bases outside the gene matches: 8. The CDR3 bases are TGTGCCAGCAGCTTACGTGGGCAGGGGGCCTATGAGCAGTTCTTC. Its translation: CASSLRGQGAYEQFF.

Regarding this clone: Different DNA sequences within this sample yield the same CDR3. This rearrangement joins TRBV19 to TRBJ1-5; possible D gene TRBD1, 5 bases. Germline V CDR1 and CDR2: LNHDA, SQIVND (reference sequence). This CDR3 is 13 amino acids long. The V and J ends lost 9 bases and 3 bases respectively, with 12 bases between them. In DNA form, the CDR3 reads TGTGCCAGCCGCCGACAGTCCAATCAGCCCCAGCATTTT. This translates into CASRRQSNQPQHF.